Listed here are 14 T cell receptor beta chains from one sample, sequenced in a study of Tregs in tolerant kidney transplant recipients. Measured with immunoSEQ multiplex PCR; TCRdb has only the in-frame clones, and not every one. The table includes about 240,000 clones, around 81% detected once. The sample consisted of CD4+ T cells from blood. The receptor source for this set is a human donor in good health.

The genes are TRBV5-1 and TRBJ2-6, with unresolved D. CDR1 and CDR2 (germline): SGHRS, YFSETQ. CDR3 size: 13 residues. V lost 3 bases, J lost 6 bases, and 7 bases lay in between. CDR3 sequence: CASSSPPANVLTF. CDR3 sequence (DNA): TGCGCCAGCAGCTCCCCCCCGGCCAACGTCCTGACTTTC.

The chain recombines TRBV5-1 with TRBJ2-3; D possibly corresponds to TRBD2 (6 bases). The CDR3 contains 15 residues. Between the trimmed V and J ends, which lost 4 bases and 2 bases, there was a span of 14 bases. Germline V lookup: CDR1 SGHRS, CDR2 YFSETQ. The CDR3 DNA reads TGCGCCAGCAGCCGGCGCGGGACTGACACAGATACGCAGTATTTT. This sequence encodes CASSRRGTDTDTQYF.

This clone was picked up a small number of times. Different DNA sequences within this sample yield the same CDR3. The genes are TRBV5-1 and TRBJ1-1; 8 positions match TRBD1. Germline V gene lookup returns CDR1 SGHRS and CDR2 YFSETQ. There are 14 residues in the CDR3. Trimming took 1 base from V and 3 from J; bases not matched to a gene: 2. CDR3 loop: CASSLTGGDTEAFF. The CDR3 nucleotides are TGCGCCAGCAGCTTGACAGGGGGGGACACTGAAGCTTTCTTT.

V and J are TRBV11-2 and TRBJ2-1; 10 nucleotides match TRBD2. CDR1 is SGHAT, CDR2 FQNNGV, per germline. Losses at the gene ends were 5 bases for V and 8 bases for J; bases not matched to a gene: 9. CDR3 size: 15 residues. CDR3 amino acids: CASSLRTSGGHEQFF. The CDR3 nucleotides read TGTGCCAGCAGCCTACGGACTAGCGGAGGCCATGAGCAGTTCTTC. The full variable domain, completed using reference TRBV11-2 and TRBJ2-1, is EAGVAQSPRYKIIEKRQSVAFWCNPISGHATLYWYQQILGQGPKLLIQFQNNGVVDDSQLPKDRFSAERLKGVDSTLKIQPAKLEDSAVYLCASSLRTSGGHEQFFGPGTRLTVL.

This rearrangement joins TRBV6-4 to TRBJ2-1; tentatively, D is TRBD1 or TRBD2 (5 bases each). The CDR3 contains 18 residues. V was cut by 4 bases and J by 6 bases, with 25 bases left in between. Germline CDR1 is MRHNA and CDR2 is SNTAGT. CDR3 region: CASSGREPLGRVRNEQFF. The CDR3 coding sequence is TGTGCCAGCAGTGGCCGGGAACCTTTGGGCAGGGTTCGCAATGAGCAGTTCTTC.

The chain uses TRBV18 and TRBJ2-5, with TRBD1 matching over 8 bases. Trimming took 0 bases from V and 5 from J; bases not matched to a gene: 11. CDR1 KGHSH and CDR2 LQKENI come from the germline V gene. The CDR3 has 17 amino acids. CDR3 DNA sequence: TGTGCCAGCTCACCACCGTCTGCCCAGGGGGCAAGGGAGACCCAGTACTTC. It yields the protein CASSPPSAQGARETQYF.

This clone was seen only a few times. V is TRBV4-1 and J is TRBJ1-1; D may be TRBD1 (5 bases). Germline loops: CDR1 MGHRA, CDR2 YSYEKL. V was cut by 0 bases and J by 5 bases, with 19 bases left in between. This CDR3 is 17 amino acids long. The CDR3 reads CASSQDWGPGPKTEAFF. In DNA form, the CDR3 reads TGCGCCAGCAGCCAAGATTGGGGACCGGGGCCAAAGACTGAAGCTTTCTTT.

This chain uses TRBV7-9 with TRBJ2-7, with 9 bases identical to TRBD1. Germline assignment: CDR1 SEHNR and CDR2 FQNEAQ (reference sequence). This CDR3 comprises 15 residues. V was pared by 8 bases and J by 7 bases, with 15 bases of the junction left unmatched. CDR3 in DNA: TGTGCCAGCTCCACCCCGGAACAGGGGGCGATTGAGCAGTACTTC. Encoded protein: CASSTPEQGAIEQYF.

V is TRBV6-4 and J is TRBJ2-3, with 9 bases lining up with TRBD2. Unmatched junction bases numbered 3, after V lost 2 bases and J lost 6 bases. Looked up from germline, CDR1 is MRHNA and CDR2 is SNTAGT. This CDR3 comprises 14 residues. The CDR3 sequence: CASSDAGGHDTQYF. For the CDR3, the DNA is TGTGCCAGCAGTGACGCGGGGGGGCACGATACGCAGTATTTT.

This sequence joins TRBV11-2 and TRBJ1-2; D gene ambiguous. The germline V gene has CDR1 SGHAT and CDR2 FQNNGV. The CDR3 is 15 residues long. Trimming pared 5 bases from V and 4 bases from J, leaving 17 bases between. In DNA form, the CDR3 reads TGTGCCAGCAGCCCAGCCCGGTCACCTTCCTATGGCTACACCTTC. Translation: CASSPARSPSYGYTF.

Only a few counts were recorded for this clone. The chain joins TRBV27 to TRBJ2-7, with 9 nucleotides matching TRBD1. This CDR3 is 14 amino acids long. Germline V gives CDR1 MNHEY, CDR2 SMNVEV (reference sequence). Trimming took 5 bases from V and 5 from J; bases not matched to a gene: 7. The CDR3 protein is CASSLGGTGNEQYF. The CDR3 DNA sequence: TGTGCCAGCAGTCTCGGGGGGACAGGGAACGAGCAGTACTTC.

V is TRBV5-1 and J is TRBJ1-2, with TRBD1 as a possible D gene (6 bases). With 0 bases removed from V and 2 bases from J, the gap between germline ends came to 11 bases. This CDR3 region has 15 residues. Germline CDR1 SGHRS, CDR2 YFSETQ. For the CDR3, the DNA is TGCGCCAGCAGCTTGGACAGGGCCGAGAACTATGGCTACACCTTC. Translated, it gives CASSLDRAENYGYTF.

V gene TRBV7-9 combines with J gene TRBJ1-5; 10 bases are shared with TRBD1. J was trimmed by 6 bases and V by 5 bases; bases with no gene match: 7. This CDR3 is 15 amino acids long. CDR1 is SEHNR and CDR2 is FQNEAQ in the germline V gene (reference sequence). DNA of the CDR3: TGTGCCAGCAGCCGGGACAGGGGCGGCGGTCAGCCCCAGCATTTT. This translates into CASSRDRGGGQPQHF.

The chain links TRBV6-4 to TRBJ1-1; 8 positions agree with TRBD1. Germline-derived CDR1 and CDR2 are MRHNA and SNTAGT. V trimming: 6 bases; J trimming: 1 base; junction bases outside the gene matches: 1. The CDR3 length is 13 residues. The CDR3 DNA follows: TGTGCCAGCAGACAGGGGGGGAACACTGAAGCTTTCTTT. Residues: CASRQGGNTEAFF.